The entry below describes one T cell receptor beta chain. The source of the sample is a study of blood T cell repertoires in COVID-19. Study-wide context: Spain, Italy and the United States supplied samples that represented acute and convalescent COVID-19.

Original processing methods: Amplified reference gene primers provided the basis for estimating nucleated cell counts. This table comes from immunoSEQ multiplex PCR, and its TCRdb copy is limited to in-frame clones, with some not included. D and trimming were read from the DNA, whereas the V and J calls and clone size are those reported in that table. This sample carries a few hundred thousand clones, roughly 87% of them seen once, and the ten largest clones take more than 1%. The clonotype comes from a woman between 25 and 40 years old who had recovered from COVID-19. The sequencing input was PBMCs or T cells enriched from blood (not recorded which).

CDR3 residues: CASSLGLIPGTGGSSYNSPLHF. In DNA form, the CDR3 reads TGCGCCAGCAGCTTGGGGTTAATCCCCGGGACAGGTGGGAGCTCCTATAATTCACCCCTCCACTTT. V and J are TRBV5-1 and TRBJ1-6, with 8 bases identical to TRBD1. Trimming at V came to 0 bases and at J to 0 bases, leaving 17 bases not matched to a gene. Germline-derived CDR1 and CDR2 are SGHRS and YFSETQ. The CDR3 has 22 amino acids.